Listed below are T cell receptor beta chains from one sample, sequenced in a study of memory CD4+ T cells and cytomegalovirus serostatus. Data came from immunoSEQ multiplex PCR; TCRdb stores just in-frame clones and leaves some out. This sample has 58,000 or so clones, with roughly 77% found just once. Source material: memory CD4+ T cells from blood. These receptors were collected from an adult in good health and CMV-seropositive. CDR3s include the opening cysteine and the closing phenylalanine or tryptophan. The D gene is left open where the match is weak. Expanded clones are given a class, and other clones once, few, many or no size at all.

D: NA
size: NA
J: TRBJ2-7
V: TRBV28
CDR3: CASRILGHEQYF
DNA: TGTGCCAGCAGGATTTTGGGGCACGAGCAGTACTTC

D: NA
size: NA
J: TRBJ2-2
V: TRBV7-3
CDR3: CASSLLRGGELFF
DNA: TGTGCCAGCAGCTTATTGAGGGGCGGGGAGCTGTTTTTT

D: NA
size: NA
J: TRBJ1-5
V: TRBV7-2
CDR3: CASSLKPVGSQPQHF
DNA: TGTGCCAGCAGCCTTAAACCTGTGGGGTCCCAGCCCCAGCATTTT

D: TRBD2
size: few
J: TRBJ2-7
V: TRBV27
CDR3: CASSPREGNYEQYF
DNA: TGTGCCAGCAGCCCCCGGGAGGGGAACTACGAGCAGTACTTC

D: NA
size: NA
J: TRBJ2-5
V: TRBV13
CDR3: CASSLESQNRPLQETQYF
DNA: TGTGCCAGCAGCTTAGAATCTCAGAACCGCCCACTCCAAGAGACCCAGTACTTC

D: NA
size: few
J: TRBJ2-1
V: TRBV7-9
CDR3: CASSNRDPTYNEQFF
DNA: TGTGCCAGCAGCAACCGGGACCCAACCTACAATGAGCAGTTCTTC

D: NA
size: NA
J: TRBJ1-1
V: TRBV4-2
CDR3: CASSQGSGRGTYTEAFF
DNA: TGTGCCAGCAGCCAAGGGTCAGGGAGGGGTACCTACACTGAAGCTTTCTTT

D: TRBD2
size: NA
J: TRBJ2-3
V: TRBV27
CDR3: CASSSPGLAVRTDTQYF
DNA: TGTGCCAGCAGTTCGCCGGGACTAGCGGTGCGCACAGATACGCAGTATTTT

D: NA
size: NA
J: TRBJ1-1
V: TRBV28
CDR3: CASWGRTNTEAFF
DNA: TGTGCCAGCTGGGGCCGGACGAACACTGAAGCTTTCTTT

D: NA
size: NA
J: TRBJ1-5
V: TRBV7-9
CDR3: CASSPSGASNQPQHF
DNA: TGTGCCAGCAGCCCCTCGGGAGCCAGCAATCAGCCCCAGCATTTT

D: NA
size: NA
J: TRBJ2-3
V: TRBV9
CDR3: CASSQTPTDTQYF
DNA: TGTGCCAGCAGCCAGACCCCCACAGATACGCAGTATTTT

D: TRBD1
size: NA
J: TRBJ1-2
V: TRBV5-8
CDR3: CASSFQGDNGYTF
DNA: TGTGCCAGCAGCTTCCAGGGGGATAATGGCTACACCTTC

D: NA
size: NA
J: TRBJ2-2
V: TRBV27
CDR3: CASREVYLAQGELFF
DNA: TGTGCCAGCAGAGAAGTTTATTTAGCTCAGGGGGAGCTGTTTTTT

D: NA
size: NA
J: TRBJ2-2
V: TRBV5-8
CDR3: CASSNRQVTGELFF
DNA: TGTGCCAGCAGCAATCGACAGGTCACCGGGGAGCTGTTTTTT

D: TRBD1
size: NA
J: TRBJ1-1
V: TRBV18
CDR3: CASSGTANTEAFF
DNA: TGTGCCAGCTCAGGGACAGCCAACACTGAAGCTTTCTTT

D: NA
size: NA
J: TRBJ2-3
V: TRBV6-5
CDR3: CASSYKRFGLTDTQYF
DNA: TGTGCCAGCAGTTACAAAAGGTTTGGGCTGACAGATACGCAGTATTTT

D: NA
size: NA
J: TRBJ2-5
V: TRBV27
CDR3: CASTGQSQETQYF
DNA: TGTGCCAGTACCGGGCAGTCTCAAGAGACCCAGTACTTC

D: NA
size: NA
J: TRBJ2-5
V: TRBV30
CDR3: CAWTRLLQETQYF
DNA: TGTGCCTGGACCAGGCTGCTCCAAGAGACCCAGTACTTC

D: TRBD1
size: NA
J: TRBJ1-1
V: TRBV29-1
CDR3: CSARTGKDTEAFF
DNA: TGCAGCGCCCGGACAGGGAAAGACACTGAAGCTTTCTTT

D: NA
size: NA
J: TRBJ2-5
V: TRBV11-2
CDR3: CASSPQGRETQYF
DNA: TGTGCCAGCAGCCCACAGGGACGTGAGACCCAGTACTTC

D: TRBD1
size: NA
J: TRBJ2-2
V: TRBV28
CDR3: CASMDRAGELFF
DNA: TGTGCCAGCATGGACAGGGCCGGGGAGCTGTTTTTT

D: NA
size: NA
J: TRBJ1-1
V: TRBV18
CDR3: CASSRGENTEAFF
DNA: TGTGCCAGCTCACGGGGAGAGAACACTGAAGCTTTCTTT

D: TRBD1
size: NA
J: TRBJ2-1
V: TRBV6-4
CDR3: CASSEYGTENYNEQFF
DNA: TGTGCCAGCAGTGAGTACGGGACAGAAAATTACAATGAGCAGTTCTTC

D: NA
size: NA
J: TRBJ1-1
V: TRBV28
CDR3: CASRSAEGGWTEAFF
DNA: TGTGCCAGCAGGTCAGCAGAGGGCGGTTGGACTGAAGCTTTCTTT

D: TRBD2
size: NA
J: TRBJ2-1
V: TRBV18
CDR3: CASSPLAGGTNEQFF
DNA: TGTGCCAGCTCACCGTTAGCGGGAGGAACCAATGAGCAGTTCTTC

D: NA
size: once
J: TRBJ1-2
V: TRBV5-6
CDR3: CASSLLGILYGYTF
DNA: TGTGCCAGCAGCTTGTTAGGAATTCTCTATGGCTACACCTTC

D: NA
size: NA
J: TRBJ1-1
V: TRBV11-3
CDR3: CASSPGRLNTEAFF
DNA: TGTGCCAGCAGCCCCGGGCGCCTCAACACTGAAGCTTTCTTT

D: NA
size: NA
J: TRBJ2-7
V: TRBV5-4
CDR3: CASSLFGTTTIYEQYF
DNA: TGTGCCAGCAGCTTGTTCGGTACCACGACAATCTACGAGCAGTACTTC

D: TRBD2
size: NA
J: TRBJ2-1
V: TRBV5-1
CDR3: CASSRGLAGIGQFF
DNA: TGCGCCAGCAGCCGAGGACTAGCGGGTATTGGGCAGTTCTTC

D: NA
size: NA
J: TRBJ2-3
V: TRBV10-1
CDR3: CASSEPEGNTQYF
DNA: TGCGCCAGCAGTGAGCCGGAGGGGAATACGCAGTATTTT

D: NA
size: few
J: TRBJ2-1
V: TRBV9
CDR3: CASSGEGAVFPKFF
DNA: TGTGCCAGCAGCGGCGAAGGGGCCGTTTTCCCTAAGTTCTTC

D: NA
size: NA
J: TRBJ1-1
V: TRBV7-2
CDR3: CASSLARYTEAFF
DNA: TGTGCCAGCAGCTTAGCACGGTACACTGAAGCTTTCTTT

D: NA
size: NA
J: TRBJ2-7
V: TRBV7-8
CDR3: CASSRYRQAAGEQYF
DNA: TGTGCCAGCAGCCGATACAGACAGGCCGCGGGGGAGCAGTACTTC

D: TRBD1
size: once
J: TRBJ1-2
V: TRBV10-3
CDR3: CATRQGASYGYTF
DNA: TGTGCCACCCGACAGGGGGCCTCCTATGGCTACACCTTC

D: NA
size: NA
J: TRBJ1-5
V: TRBV27
CDR3: CASSLRRGVGSNQPQHF
DNA: TGTGCCAGCAGTTTAAGGCGGGGGGTAGGAAGCAATCAGCCCCAGCATTTT

D: TRBD1
size: NA
J: TRBJ1-3
V: TRBV7-9
CDR3: CASSPQGAGNTIYF
DNA: TGTGCCAGCAGCCCTCAGGGGGCTGGAAACACCATATATTTT

D: NA
size: NA
J: TRBJ1-1
V: TRBV6-5
CDR3: CASSYAVRNTEAFF
DNA: TGTGCCAGCAGTTACGCGGTAAGGAACACTGAAGCTTTCTTT

D: TRBD1
size: NA
J: TRBJ2-1
V: TRBV5-4
CDR3: CASSWTGNEQFF
DNA: TGTGCCAGCAGCTGGACAGGGAATGAGCAGTTCTTC

D: TRBD2
size: few
J: TRBJ2-5
V: TRBV13
CDR3: CASSQRTSPQETQYF
DNA: TGTGCCAGCAGCCAGAGGACTAGTCCCCAAGAGACCCAGTACTTC

D: NA
size: once
J: TRBJ1-2
V: TRBV5-4
CDR3: CASSLDSYGYTF
DNA: TGTGCCAGCAGCTTGGACAGCTATGGCTACACCTTC

D: TRBD1
size: NA
J: TRBJ2-3
V: TRBV6-1
CDR3: CASSAKTGSSTDTQYF
DNA: TGTGCCAGCAGTGCGAAGACAGGGTCTAGCACAGATACGCAGTATTTT

D: TRBD1
size: NA
J: TRBJ1-2
V: TRBV7-2
CDR3: CASSLGQQLNYGYTF
DNA: TGTGCCAGCAGCCTGGGACAGCAGCTCAACTATGGCTACACCTTC

D: TRBD2
size: NA
J: TRBJ2-2
V: TRBV27
CDR3: CASRGLAGITNTGELFF
DNA: TGTGCCAGCAGAGGACTAGCGGGAATTACGAACACCGGGGAGCTGTTTTTT

D: NA
size: NA
J: TRBJ1-2
V: TRBV28
CDR3: CASSLSQIWGYGYTF
DNA: TGTGCCAGCAGTTTAAGTCAAATCTGGGGCTATGGCTACACCTTC

D: NA
size: NA
J: TRBJ2-5
V: TRBV10-3
CDR3: CAISEYRESETQYF
DNA: TGTGCCATCAGTGAGTATAGGGAATCGGAGACCCAGTACTTC

D: NA
size: NA
J: TRBJ1-6
V: TRBV19
CDR3: CASSIRDAYNSPLHF
DNA: TGTGCCAGTAGTATACGGGACGCATATAATTCACCCCTCCACTTT

D: NA
size: NA
J: TRBJ2-3
V: TRBV18
CDR3: CASSPGRSTDTQYF
DNA: TGTGCCAGCTCACCTGGACGGTCCACAGATACGCAGTATTTT

D: TRBD2
size: NA
J: TRBJ2-1
V: TRBV19
CDR3: CASSIRTRGNEQFF
DNA: TGTGCCAGTAGTATAAGGACTAGAGGCAATGAGCAGTTCTTC

D: NA
size: NA
J: TRBJ1-1
V: TRBV5-6
CDR3: CASSLERGIGSTEAFF
DNA: TGTGCCAGCAGCTTGGAGCGGGGGATTGGGAGCACTGAAGCTTTCTTT

D: TRBD1
size: NA
J: TRBJ2-2
V: TRBV29-1
CDR3: CSAGTGLNTGELFF
DNA: TGCAGCGCCGGGACAGGGCTGAACACCGGGGAGCTGTTTTTT

D: TRBD2
size: NA
J: TRBJ2-5
V: TRBV5-4
CDR3: CASSSAGSGETQYF
DNA: TGTGCCAGCAGCTCAGCGGGAAGCGGGGAGACCCAGTACTTC

D: NA
size: many
J: TRBJ2-2
V: TRBV5-4
CDR3: CASSSTEEEKLFF
DNA: TGTGCCAGCAGCTCCACAGAAGAGGAGAAGCTGTTTTTT

D: TRBD2
size: NA
J: TRBJ2-2
V: TRBV4-2
CDR3: CASSQDLAGGKSGELFF
DNA: TGTGCCAGCAGCCAAGATCTAGCGGGTGGAAAGAGCGGGGAGCTGTTTTTT

D: NA
size: NA
J: TRBJ2-2
V: TRBV15
CDR3: CATSRDAILTGELFF
DNA: TGTGCCACCAGCAGGGACGCAATATTAACCGGGGAGCTGTTTTTT

D: NA
size: NA
J: TRBJ1-1
V: TRBV5-4
CDR3: CASSGPSLGAFF
DNA: TGTGCCAGCAGCGGCCCTTCATTAGGGGCTTTCTTT